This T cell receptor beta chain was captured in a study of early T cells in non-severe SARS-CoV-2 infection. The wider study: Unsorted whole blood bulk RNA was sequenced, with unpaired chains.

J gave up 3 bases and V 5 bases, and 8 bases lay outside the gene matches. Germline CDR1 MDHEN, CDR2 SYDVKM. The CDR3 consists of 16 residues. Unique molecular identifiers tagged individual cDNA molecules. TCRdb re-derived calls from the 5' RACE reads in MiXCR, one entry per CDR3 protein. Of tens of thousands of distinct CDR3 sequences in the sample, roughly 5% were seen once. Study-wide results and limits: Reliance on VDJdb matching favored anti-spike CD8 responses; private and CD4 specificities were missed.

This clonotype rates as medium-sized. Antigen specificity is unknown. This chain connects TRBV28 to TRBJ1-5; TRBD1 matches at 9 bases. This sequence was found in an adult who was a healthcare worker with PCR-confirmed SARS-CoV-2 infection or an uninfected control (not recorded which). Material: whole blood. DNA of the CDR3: TGTGCCAGCAGTACTACCGGGACAGGGCACAATCAGCCCCAGCATTTT. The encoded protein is CASSTTGTGHNQPQHF.